This T cell receptor beta chain was recovered during a study of blood T cell repertoires in COVID-19. About the study: Spain, Italy and the United States supplied samples that represented acute and convalescent COVID-19. T cells, B-cell-depleted T cells, or PBMCs provided the cDNA or gDNA that served as material.

From germline, CDR1 is SNHLY and CDR2 FYNNEI. The CDR3 runs 14 residues. With 7 bases clipped from V and 7 bases from J, the junction kept 7 bases outside the gene matches. TCRdb's table, derived via immunoSEQ multiplex PCR, lists solely in-frame clones and lacks some. The table includes approximately 40,000 clones, around nine tenths detected once. The sequenced sample consisted of peripheral blood. The TCR comes from a human donor in a cohort sampled during active COVID-19. The J gene is TRBJ1-6, the V gene TRBV2, with 7 bases identical to TRBD1. Here the CDR3 reads CASTRTGGNSPLHF. DNA for the CDR3: TGTGCCAGCACACGGACAGGAGGGAATTCACCCCTCCACTTT. Combining the CDR3 with reference TRBV2 and TRBJ1-6 gives the whole variable domain EPEVTQTPSHQVTQMGQEVILRCVPISNHLYFYWYRQILGQKVEFLVSFYNNEISEKSEIFDDQFSVERPDGSNFTLKIRSTKLEDSAMYFCASTRTGGNSPLHFGNGTRLTVT.